A selection of T cell receptor beta chains follows, all from one sample in a study of blood T cell repertoires in COVID-19. Measured with immunoSEQ multiplex PCR; TCRdb has only the in-frame clones, and not every one. The sample holds about 95,000 clones, approximately 84% seen once. The material sequenced was peripheral blood. Source of these receptors: a man older than 75 with active or convalescent COVID-19. Each CDR3 is given without its conserved first and last residue. Each record gives: J gene, V gene, CDR3 protein.

J: TRBJ2-5; V: TRBV3-1/TRBV3-2; CDR3: ASSQDTSGGQY
J: TRBJ2-1; V: TRBV3-1/TRBV3-2; CDR3: ASSLIGSLGDEQF
J: TRBJ2-1; V: TRBV20-1; CDR3: SASRAGGRNEQF
J: TRBJ1-5; V: TRBV18; CDR3: ASSPRAGPQPQH
J: TRBJ1-3; V: TRBV10-3; CDR3: AISGALGARSGNTIY
J: TRBJ2-3; V: TRBV10-2; CDR3: ASAGIAGADTQY
J: TRBJ1-5; V: TRBV18; CDR3: ASSEGASQPQH
J: TRBJ2-5; V: TRBV6-6; CDR3: ASSYSEGRGETQY
J: TRBJ2-7; V: TRBV13; CDR3: ASSLTGVTYEQY
J: TRBJ1-4; V: TRBV5-4; CDR3: ASSLVERGPPTNEKLF
J: TRBJ1-6; V: TRBV10-3; CDR3: AISPQGATYNSPLH
J: TRBJ2-7; V: TRBV6-2/TRBV6-3; CDR3: ASSPLAGDPYEQY
J: TRBJ2-7; V: TRBV6-4; CDR3: ANGQGGPYEQY
J: TRBJ1-1; V: TRBV15; CDR3: ATSRRDNPETF
J: TRBJ2-5; V: TRBV28; CDR3: ASSSILPGPGLQETQY
J: TRBJ1-2; V: TRBV20-1; CDR3: SANDRGYGYT
J: TRBJ2-7; V: TRBV7-6; CDR3: ASSPEVGYEQY
J: TRBJ2-1; V: TRBV15; CDR3: ATSRGGINRATSYNEQF
J: TRBJ1-6; V: TRBV5-1; CDR3: ASSLEPEGNSPLH
J: TRBJ2-6; V: TRBV3-1/TRBV3-2; CDR3: ASSQGVSGANVLT
J: TRBJ2-2; V: TRBV5-5; CDR3: ASSRSGLAPTNTGELF
J: TRBJ2-3; V: TRBV7-9; CDR3: ASSPGTATTDTQY
J: TRBJ2-5; V: TRBV29-1; CDR3: SVSQGQETQY
J: TRBJ1-2; V: TRBV28; CDR3: ASSFGTGSLYGYT
J: TRBJ2-3; V: TRBV27; CDR3: ASSPLAASTDTQY
J: TRBJ2-2; V: TRBV11-1; CDR3: ASRWGTTNTGELF
J: TRBJ2-3; V: TRBV3-1/TRBV3-2; CDR3: ASSQRRGAGSGTDTQY
J: TRBJ1-5; V: TRBV4-1; CDR3: ASRDSQSSNQPQH
J: TRBJ1-3; V: TRBV11-1; CDR3: ASSSTDSGNTIY
J: TRBJ2-1; V: TRBV11-1; CDR3: ASSPTQGGNEQF
J: TRBJ2-1; V: TRBV4-3; CDR3: ASSQVYSDNEQF
J: TRBJ2-7; V: TRBV3-1/TRBV3-2; CDR3: ASSLGTVNEQY
J: TRBJ2-3; V: TRBV6-2/TRBV6-3; CDR3: ASSDPGGTSGSTDTQY
J: TRBJ2-7; V: TRBV28; CDR3: ASSILHEQY
J: TRBJ2-5; V: TRBV19; CDR3: ASSLSHSGRRTQY
J: TRBJ1-1; V: TRBV5-4; CDR3: ASSFGTTEAF
J: TRBJ1-1; V: TRBV12-2; CDR3: ASRSWTGVGLNTEAF
J: TRBJ2-6; V: TRBV28; CDR3: ASSQGGSSGANVLT
J: TRBJ1-2; V: TRBV5-1; CDR3: ASSVKQGAESGYT
J: TRBJ2-4; V: TRBV11-3; CDR3: ASSPRGQMDIQY